The T cell receptor beta chain described here comes from a study of T cells in Graves' hyperthyroidism and ophthalmopathy. The CDR3 spans 14 residues. V gave up 0 bases and J gave up 1 base, with 10 bases separating them. CDR1 and CDR2 from the germline V gene are DFQATT and SNEGSKA (reference sequence). Regions amplified from RNA transcripts were the TCR beta CDR3 regions. The HTBI primer set was used in a first-round RT-PCR of the TCR CDR3. TCRdb re-called the multiplex PCR reads through MiXCR, storing one row per CDR3 protein. The data hold 300,000 to 500,000 distinct CDR3 sequences, with around an eighth observed a single time.

The genes are TRBV20-1 and TRBJ2-7, with a possible D match to TRBD1 (6 bases). Sequenced: blood. This receptor was taken from a man in his fifties with Graves' ophthalmopathy. The CDR3 is CSARDSQGSYEQYF. In nucleotides, the CDR3 is TGCAGTGCTAGAGATTCCCAGGGGTCCTACGAGCAGTACTTC.